The next 31 T cell receptor beta chains were all read from a single sample in a study of identical twins. TCRdb re-called the 5' RACE reads with MiXCR, one entry per CDR3 protein. The repertoire consists of some 630,000 distinct CDR3 sequences, with around 7.5% occurring once and the leading ten covering roughly 1.6%. This same sample was also taken into another study, of yellow fever vaccine responses in identical twins.

The sample was PBMCs. These TCRs come from a woman aged 18-29 years in good health.

V usage is TRBV28 and J usage is TRBJ2-6; TRBD1 might be the D (5 bases). This CDR3 region has 17 residues. Germline loops: CDR1 MDHEN, CDR2 SYDVKM. V was pared by 0 bases and J by 0 bases, with 9 bases between. The CDR3 protein is CASSLWDIDSGANVLTF. The CDR3 region has the DNA TGTGCCAGCAGTTTATGGGACATCGACTCTGGGGCCAACGTCCTGACTTTC.

This clonotype was counted a few times. In nucleotides, the CDR3 is TGCGCCAGCAGCTTGGAGGGCAGATCTGCAACTAATGAAAAACTGTTTTTT. Amino acid sequence: CASSLEGRSATNEKLFF. This sequence joins TRBV5-1 and TRBJ1-4; D call uncertain. The CDR3 spans 17 residues. Germline CDR1 SGHRS, CDR2 YFSETQ. V was pared by 0 bases and J by 0 bases, with 12 bases between.

In this sample, this clonotype turned up a few times. The chain uses TRBV20-1 and TRBJ2-2, with a possible D match to TRBD1 (5 bases). Germline assignment: CDR1 DFQATT and CDR2 SNEGSKA (reference sequence). Trimming cost V 8 bases and J 2 bases, with 18 bases left between them. The CDR3 loop spans 15 amino acids. CDR3 in amino acids: CSPGSEIGNTGELFF. Here the CDR3 DNA reads TGCAGTCCAGGGTCCGAGATCGGCAACACCGGGGAGCTGTTTTTT.

In its sample, this clonotype was seen a few times. The chain employs TRBV2 and TRBJ2-5; 9 bases agree with TRBD1. Germline V CDR1 and CDR2: SNHLY, FYNNEI. CDR3 length equals 14 residues. J gave up 5 bases and V 8 bases, and 9 bases lay outside the gene matches. The CDR3 is CASLGQGTGETQYF. CDR3 in DNA: TGTGCCAGCCTCGGACAGGGGACAGGGGAGACCCAGTACTTC.

This clonotype was seen repeatedly, ten times or more. The chain couples TRBV4-1 to TRBJ2-2; no reliable D call. This CDR3 has 14 amino acids. Trimming cost V 1 base and J 4 bases, with 7 bases left between them. Germline CDR1 is MGHRA and CDR2 is YSYEKL. The CDR3 here is CASSQGHTTGELFF. The CDR3 bases are TGCGCCAGCAGCCAAGGCCATACCACCGGGGAGCTGTTTTTT.

This clonotype was recorded many times. This chain links TRBV5-1 with TRBJ2-5; a possible D gene is TRBD2 (6 bases). Between the trimmed V and J ends, which lost 0 bases and 4 bases, there was a span of 13 bases. The CDR3 loop spans 15 amino acids. From germline, CDR1 is SGHRS and CDR2 YFSETQ. The CDR3 DNA is TGCGCCAGCAGCTTGGGAGCAATGGAGGGAGAGACCCAGTACTTC. Its protein product is CASSLGAMEGETQYF.

CDR3 in amino acids: CASSLARGDNEQFF. DNA of the CDR3: TGCGCCAGCAGCTTGGCTAGGGGGGACAATGAGCAGTTCTTC. This chain connects TRBV5-1 to TRBJ2-1, with D possibly called TRBD1 or TRBD2 (6 bases each). This CDR3 spans 14 amino acids. Trimming left V 0 bases short and J 5 bases short, with 9 bases between. Germline V gene lookup returns CDR1 SGHRS and CDR2 YFSETQ.

The J gene is TRBJ2-7, the V gene TRBV7-8, with D unclear. V shed 0 bases and J shed 0 bases, with 12 bases lying between them. There are 16 residues in the CDR3. CDR1 and CDR2 from the germline V gene are SGHVS and FQNEAQ. The chain's CDR3 is CASSLAGDVGSYEQYV. The CDR3 region has the DNA TGTGCCAGCAGCTTAGCCGGTGACGTGGGCTCCTACGAGCAGTACGTC.

In this sample, this clonotype turned up many times. V and J are TRBV20-1 and TRBJ2-7; D might be TRBD1 (5 bases). CDR3 length: 13 residues. Trimming shortened V by 0 bases and J by 3 bases, and 9 bases separated the two germline ends. CDR1 DFQATT and CDR2 SNEGSKA come from the germline V gene (reference sequence). The CDR3 is CSAREFRGYEQYV. The CDR3 region has the DNA TGCAGTGCTAGAGAGTTTAGGGGCTACGAGCAGTACGTC.

The chain is built from TRBV28 and TRBJ2-7, with TRBD1 matching 8 bases. The CDR3 extends over 14 amino acids. The V segment lost 7 bases and the J segment 1 base; nucleotides outside the gene matches: 6. Germline V gene data show CDR1 as MDHEN and CDR2 as SYDVKM. The CDR3 protein is CASNRDRPSYEQYV. CDR3 bases: TGTGCCAGCAACCGGGACAGGCCTTCCTACGAGCAGTACGTC.

This clonotype was counted at least ten times. The V gene is TRBV12-3 or TRBV12-4, the J gene TRBJ1-2; D is perhaps TRBD1 (6 bases). There are 15 residues in the CDR3. V lost 3 bases to trimming and J lost 5 bases, with 16 bases between them. CDR3 DNA sequence: TGTGCCAGCAGTTTTTGGGGGGCGATGGGGTATGGCTACACCTTC. This codes for CASSFWGAMGYGYTF.

This sequence joins TRBV12-3 or TRBV12-4 and TRBJ2-1; D possibly uses TRBD1 or TRBD2 (5 bases each). This CDR3 has 14 amino acids. The germline V and J ends were trimmed by 3 bases and 2 bases, with 8 bases remaining between them. The CDR3: CASSFEGPYNEQFF. The CDR3, as DNA: TGTGCCAGCAGTTTCGAGGGACCCTACAATGAGCAGTTCTTC.

This clonotype occurred many times. The chain links TRBV3-1 to TRBJ2-3, with D uncertain. V lost 1 base, J lost 2 bases, and 10 bases lay in between. The CDR3 has 15 residues. Germline CDR1 reads LGHDT; CDR2 reads YNNKEL (reference sequence). CDR3 sequence (DNA): TGTGCCAGCAGCCAAGTATCCGGGCCCACAGATACGCAGTATTTT. As protein: CASSQVSGPTDTQYF.

The rearrangement uses TRBV20-1 and TRBJ2-1; no firm D call. Germline V CDR1 and CDR2: DFQATT, SNEGSKA (reference sequence). Deletions cut 1 base from V and 5 bases from J, with 9 bases between. The CDR3 spans 13 residues. The CDR3 is CSARANTDNEQFF. In nucleotides, the CDR3 is TGCAGTGCTAGAGCTAACACTGACAATGAGCAGTTCTTC.

This clonotype was seen a handful of times. V gene TRBV7-9 combines with J gene TRBJ2-7, with 12 bases that match TRBD2. V lost 7 bases and J lost 2; bases outside the gene matches: 6. This CDR3 spans 15 amino acids. CDR1 is SEHNR, CDR2 FQNEAQ, per germline (reference sequence). CDR3 region: CASTLTSGSPYEQYF. The CDR3 region has the DNA TGTGCCAGCACGCTGACTAGCGGGAGTCCCTACGAGCAGTACTTC.

This chain joins TRBV7-9 and TRBJ2-5; 8 nucleotides match TRBD1. CDR1 and CDR2 (germline): SEHNR, FQNEAQ (reference sequence). The CDR3 runs 15 residues. V shed 2 bases and J 9 bases; nucleotides not matched to a gene: 11. As DNA, the CDR3 is TGTGCCAGCAGCTTACCGGGACAGGCCTTGGGGGCCCAGTACTTC. It yields the protein CASSLPGQALGAQYF.

There are many counts of this clonotype. This chain connects TRBV5-6 to TRBJ2-5; TRBD1 agrees at 8 bases. V was pared by 3 bases and J by 0 bases, with 4 bases of the junction left unmatched. This CDR3 has 15 residues. Germline assignment: CDR1 SGHDT and CDR2 YYEEEE. CDR3 sequence reads: CASSSPDRDQETQYF. The CDR3 nucleotides read TGTGCCAGCAGCTCCCCGGACAGGGACCAAGAGACCCAGTACTTC.

This clonotype was seen more than once but under ten times. The rearrangement joins TRBV29-1 to TRBJ2-2, with TRBD1 as a possible D gene (6 bases). This CDR3 has 14 amino acids. The V end was cut by 7 bases, the J end by 0 bases, with 12 bases between. Germline values: CDR1 SQVTM, CDR2 ANQGSEA. The CDR3 loop is CSGRDKTNTGELFF. The CDR3, as DNA: TGCAGCGGCCGGGACAAGACGAACACCGGGGAGCTGTTTTTT.

The chain employs TRBV19 and TRBJ1-5; D is ambiguous. The length of the CDR3 is 14 residues. In germline, CDR1 is LNHDA, CDR2 SQIVND (reference sequence). Trimming removed 4 bases at V and 0 bases at J, with 7 bases between. The CDR3 reads CASSKDRSNQPQHF. In DNA, the CDR3 is TGTGCCAGTAGTAAGGACCGTAGCAATCAGCCCCAGCATTTT.

This clonotype showed up many times. The J gene is TRBJ2-1, the V gene TRBV15, with 10 bases lining up with TRBD2. The CDR3 runs to 16 residues. From germline, CDR1 is LNHNV and CDR2 YYDKDF (reference sequence). The trim removed 0 bases at V and 2 bases at J, leaving 1 base unmatched. The CDR3 spells CATSRDLAGAYNEQFF. The DNA for the CDR3 is TGTGCCACCAGCAGAGATCTAGCGGGGGCCTACAATGAGCAGTTCTTC.

This clonotype has a handful of counts. The gene calls are TRBV7-9 and TRBJ1-2; D gene unclear. Trimming took off 4 bases at V and 7 bases at J, with 16 bases between the two ends. There are 14 residues in the CDR3. The V gene's germline CDR1 is SEHNR and CDR2 FQNEAQ (reference sequence). CDR3 in DNA: TGTGCCAGCAGCTGGTGGGCAGGTGCCTCTGGCTACACCTTC. It yields the protein CASSWWAGASGYTF.

The sample holds a few counts of this clonotype. The V and J genes are TRBV7-2 and TRBJ2-5, with 8 bases that match TRBD2. V gave up 6 bases and J gave up 5 bases; unmatched junction bases: 14. This CDR3 comprises 16 residues. Germline V gives CDR1 SGHTA, CDR2 FQGNSA. The CDR3 loop is CASSFGASGFRETQYF. The CDR3 region has the DNA TGTGCCAGCAGTTTCGGGGCTAGCGGGTTCCGGGAGACCCAGTACTTC.

This clonotype was counted only a few times. V is TRBV29-1 and J is TRBJ2-1, with a tentative D call TRBD1 (5 bases). The germline gives CDR1 SQVTM, CDR2 ANQGSEA. This CDR3 region has 19 residues. Trimming took off 5 bases at V and 5 bases at J, with 31 bases between the two ends. CDR3 residues: CSVIIVGRVRYSPDNEQFF. DNA for the CDR3: TGCAGCGTTATTATCGTGGGCAGGGTCAGATATAGTCCCGACAATGAGCAGTTCTTC.

The chain uses TRBV23-1 and TRBJ2-1; weak D call: TRBD1 (5 bases). TRBV23-1 is labeled an ORF, and its function is uncertain. CDR3 length equals 14 residues. Trimming removed 6 bases from V and 7 bases from J, with 16 bases in between. The CDR3 protein is CASSPPRDRNEQFF. The CDR3 DNA follows: TGCGCCAGCAGCCCACCCCGAGACAGAAATGAGCAGTTCTTC.

This clonotype was seen a few times. The V call is TRBV21-1, the J call TRBJ2-1; TRBD1 is the table's D call and was not checked against the DNA. TRBV21-1 counts as a pseudogene. This CDR3 has 16 residues. The CDR3 loop reads CASSRSGRTSYNEQFF. The CDR3 DNA sequence: TGTGCCAGCAGCAGATCGGGACGGACTTCCTACAATGAGCAGTTCTTC.

The V and J genes are TRBV7-2 and TRBJ2-7, with D possibly matching TRBD2 (5 bases). This CDR3 has 13 amino acids. Trimming removed 5 bases from V and 3 bases from J, with 11 bases in between. From germline, CDR1 is SGHTA and CDR2 FQGNSA. CDR3 loop: CASSMGSGYEQYF. The CDR3 DNA is TGTGCCAGCAGCATGGGGAGCGGCTACGAGCAGTACTTC.

The rearrangement joins TRBV2 to TRBJ2-3; no firm D call. Germline V gene sequence: CDR1 SNHLY, CDR2 FYNNEI. Between the trimmed V and J ends, which lost 4 bases and 3 bases, there was a span of 8 bases. The CDR3 sequence is 13 residues long. The CDR3 DNA follows: TGTGCCAGCAGTGTTCGCCTGACAGATACGCAGTATTTT. As protein: CASSVRLTDTQYF.

This chain uses TRBV29-1 with TRBJ2-2, with 8 bases lining up with TRBD2. Germline assignment: CDR1 SQVTM and CDR2 ANQGSEA. This CDR3 comprises 16 residues. Trimming cost V 6 bases and J 4 bases; bases outside gene matches: 13. In DNA, the CDR3 is TGCAGCGTGGCCTGGGCGGGGGGCCACTTCACCGGGGAGCTGTTTTTT. Translated: CSVAWAGGHFTGELFF.

The rearrangement links TRBV4-2 to TRBJ2-1, with 8 bases that match TRBD2. CDR3 length: 13 amino acids. Germline assignment: CDR1 LGHNA and CDR2 YNFKEQ. V was pared by 6 bases and J by 10 bases, with 8 bases of the junction left unmatched. This CDR3 reads CASSFGLAEEQFF. CDR3 sequence (DNA): TGTGCCAGCAGTTTCGGACTAGCTGAAGAGCAGTTCTTC.

This clonotype was found a few times. The CDR3 here is CASSSGGVYQPQHF. CDR3 sequence (DNA): TGTGCCAGTAGTTCTGGTGGAGTTTATCAGCCCCAGCATTTT. This chain connects TRBV19 to TRBJ1-5; no firm D call. This CDR3 has 14 amino acids. The germline V gene encodes CDR1 LNHDA and CDR2 SQIVND (reference sequence). The V end was cut by 5 bases, the J end by 5 bases, with 13 bases between.

V usage is TRBV5-1 and J usage is TRBJ1-4, with D maybe TRBD1 (6 bases). Between the trimmed V and J ends, which lost 0 bases and 8 bases, there was a span of 14 bases. CDR1 and CDR2 from the germline V gene are SGHRS and YFSETQ. This CDR3 spans 15 amino acids. CDR3 in DNA: TGCGCCAGCAGCTTGGTGGCGGACAGTAGCGAAAAACTGTTTTTT. Translating gives CASSLVADSSEKLFF.